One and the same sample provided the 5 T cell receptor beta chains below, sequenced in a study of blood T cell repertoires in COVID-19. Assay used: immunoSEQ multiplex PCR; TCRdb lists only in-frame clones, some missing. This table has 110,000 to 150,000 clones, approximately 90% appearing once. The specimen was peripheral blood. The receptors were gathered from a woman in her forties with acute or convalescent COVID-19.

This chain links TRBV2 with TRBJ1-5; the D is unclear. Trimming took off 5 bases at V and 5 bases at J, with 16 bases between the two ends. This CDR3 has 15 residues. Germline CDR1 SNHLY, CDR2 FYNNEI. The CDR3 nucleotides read TGTGCCAGCAGTCCTTGGGCAGGTCAGGATCAGCCCCAGCATTTT. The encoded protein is CASSPWAGQDQPQHF.

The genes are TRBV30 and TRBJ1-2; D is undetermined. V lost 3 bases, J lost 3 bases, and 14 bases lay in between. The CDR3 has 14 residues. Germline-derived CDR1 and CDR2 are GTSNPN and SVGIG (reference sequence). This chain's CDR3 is CAWRRPGVDYGYTF. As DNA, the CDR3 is TGTGCCTGGAGGCGTCCCGGGGTTGACTATGGCTACACCTTC.

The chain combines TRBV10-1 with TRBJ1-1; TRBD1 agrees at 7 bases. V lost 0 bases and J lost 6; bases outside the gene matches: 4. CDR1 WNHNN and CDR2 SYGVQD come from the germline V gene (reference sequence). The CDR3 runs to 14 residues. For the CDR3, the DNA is TGCGCCAGCAGTGAGTCGGCGACAGGGCCTGAAGCTTTCTTT. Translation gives CASSESATGPEAFF.

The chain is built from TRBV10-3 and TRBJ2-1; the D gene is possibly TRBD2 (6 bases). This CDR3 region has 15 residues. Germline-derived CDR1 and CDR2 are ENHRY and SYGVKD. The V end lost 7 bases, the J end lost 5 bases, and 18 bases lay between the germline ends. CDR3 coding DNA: TGTGCCATCAAGGGCCTGGGGGAGCGGGACAATGAGCAGTTCTTC. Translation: CAIKGLGERDNEQFF.

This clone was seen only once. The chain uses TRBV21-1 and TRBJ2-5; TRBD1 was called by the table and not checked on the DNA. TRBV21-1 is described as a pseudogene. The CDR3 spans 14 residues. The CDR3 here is CASSRGGREETQYF. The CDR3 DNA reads TGTGCCAGCAGCAGAGGGGGAAGGGAAGAGACCCAGTACTTC.